This T cell receptor (beta chain) was obtained from a study of blood T cell repertoires in COVID-19. At the level of the study: From the United States, Italy and Spain came samples of acute and convalescent COVID-19.

TCRdb's table, derived via immunoSEQ multiplex PCR, lists solely in-frame clones and lacks some. The repertoire holds hundreds of thousands of clones, with about four fifths as singletons. Losses at the gene ends were 2 bases for V and 4 bases for J; bases not matched to a gene: 7. Per germline, CDR1 KGHDR and CDR2 SFDVKD. This CDR3 is 16 amino acids long. Participants were aged about 18 to 89 years, lived in about 26 US areas, and enrolled virtually. Cohort assignment relied on participant-reported clinical history. V and J are TRBV24-1 and TRBJ2-3; 8 nucleotides line up with TRBD2. This TCR was sampled from a woman in her 40s who had been exposed to COVID-19. Material for sequencing was PBMCs or T cells enriched from blood (not recorded which). CDR3 in amino acids: CATSDSLSGSPDTQYF. DNA of the CDR3: TGTGCCACCAGTGATTCACTAAGCGGGAGTCCAGATACGCAGTATTTT.